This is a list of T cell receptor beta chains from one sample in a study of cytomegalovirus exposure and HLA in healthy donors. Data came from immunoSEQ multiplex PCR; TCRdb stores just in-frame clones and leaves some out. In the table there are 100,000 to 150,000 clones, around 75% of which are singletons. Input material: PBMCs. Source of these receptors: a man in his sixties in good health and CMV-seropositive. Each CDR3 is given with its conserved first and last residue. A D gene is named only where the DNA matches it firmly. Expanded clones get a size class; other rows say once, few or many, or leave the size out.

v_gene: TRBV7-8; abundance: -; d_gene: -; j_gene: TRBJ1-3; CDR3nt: TGTGCCAGCAGCTTTACTCAAACCCCTGGAAACACCATATATTTT; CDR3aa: CASSFTQTPGNTIYF
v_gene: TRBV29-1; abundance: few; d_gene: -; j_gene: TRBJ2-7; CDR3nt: TGCAGCGTAGCCCCAGGGGGGATCAAGCAGTACTTC; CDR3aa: CSVAPGGIKQYF
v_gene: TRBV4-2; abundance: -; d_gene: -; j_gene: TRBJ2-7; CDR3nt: TGTGCCAGCAGCCAAGAACAGGGATGGAGCTCCTACGAGCAGTACTTC; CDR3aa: CASSQEQGWSSYEQYF
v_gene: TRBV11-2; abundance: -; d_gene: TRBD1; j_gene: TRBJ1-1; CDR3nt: TGTGCCAGCAGCAGATACAGGGGCACTGAAGCTTTCTTT; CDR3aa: CASSRYRGTEAFF
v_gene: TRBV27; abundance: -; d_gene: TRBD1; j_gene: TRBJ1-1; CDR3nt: TGTGCCAGCAGTAGCAGACAGGGGGTATTGAACACTGAAGCTTTCTTT; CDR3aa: CASSSRQGVLNTEAFF
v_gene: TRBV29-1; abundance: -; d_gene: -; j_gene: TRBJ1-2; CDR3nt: TGCAGCCCTGGGGGGGCGGTGGATGGCTACACCTTC; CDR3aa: CSPGGAVDGYTF
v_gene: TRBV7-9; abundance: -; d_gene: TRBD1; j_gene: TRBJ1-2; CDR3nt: TGTGCCAGCAGCTCCGACAGGGTCGGCTACACCTTC; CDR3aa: CASSSDRVGYTF
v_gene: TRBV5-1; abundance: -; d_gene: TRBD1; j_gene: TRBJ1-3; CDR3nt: TGCGCCAGCAGCCGAGATGGACAGGAGCCAGGAAACACCATATATTTT; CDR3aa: CASSRDGQEPGNTIYF
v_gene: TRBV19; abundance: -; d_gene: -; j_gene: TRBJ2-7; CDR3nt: TGTGCCAGTCGACGGGACTGGGACTCCTACGAGCAGTACTTC; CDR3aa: CASRRDWDSYEQYF
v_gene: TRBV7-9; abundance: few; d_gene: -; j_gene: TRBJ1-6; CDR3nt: TGTGCCAGCAGCTTACTCAGCTCCTATAATTCACCCCTCCACTTT; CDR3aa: CASSLLSSYNSPLHF
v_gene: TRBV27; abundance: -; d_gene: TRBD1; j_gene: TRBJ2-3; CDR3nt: TGTGCCAGCAGTTTCGGCGGTGGGACAGGGGACACAGATACGCAGTATTTT; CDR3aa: CASSFGGGTGDTDTQYF
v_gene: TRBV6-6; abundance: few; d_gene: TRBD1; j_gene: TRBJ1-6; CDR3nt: TGTGCCAGCAGTTACGACCCCCGACAGGGGTCACCCCTCCACTTT; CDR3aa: CASSYDPRQGSPLHF
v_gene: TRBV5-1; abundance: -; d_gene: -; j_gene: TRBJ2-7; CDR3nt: TGCGCCAGCAGCTTGGACGGTTCCGCATACTACGAGCAGTACTTC; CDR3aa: CASSLDGSAYYEQYF
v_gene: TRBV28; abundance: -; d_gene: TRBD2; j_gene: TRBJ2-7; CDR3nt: TGTGCCAGCGTTGCGTCGGGGGGGTCCTACGAGCAGTACTTC; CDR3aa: CASVASGGSYEQYF
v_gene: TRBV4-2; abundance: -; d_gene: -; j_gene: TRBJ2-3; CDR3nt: TGTGCCAGCAGCCAAGTAGCGGTCTCAGATACGCAGTATTTT; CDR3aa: CASSQVAVSDTQYF
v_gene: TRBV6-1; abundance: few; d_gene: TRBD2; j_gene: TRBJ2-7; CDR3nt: TGTGCCAGCAGTGAAGTTACTAGCGGGGCCTACGAGCAGTACTTC; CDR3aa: CASSEVTSGAYEQYF
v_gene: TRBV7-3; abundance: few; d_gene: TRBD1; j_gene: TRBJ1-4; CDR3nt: TGTGCCAGCAGCCCAGGGGGCGGTGGGGAAAAACTGTTTTTT; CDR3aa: CASSPGGGGEKLFF
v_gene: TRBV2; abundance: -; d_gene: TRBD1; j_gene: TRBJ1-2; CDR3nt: TGTGCCAGCCACGATAAAGACAGGGCGGGAGGCTACACCTTC; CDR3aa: CASHDKDRAGGYTF
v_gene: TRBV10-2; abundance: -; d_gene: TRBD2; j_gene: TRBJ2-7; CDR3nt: TGCGCCACCGGTCTCATCGGCGGGGGGGACGAGCAGTACTTC; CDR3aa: CATGLIGGGDEQYF
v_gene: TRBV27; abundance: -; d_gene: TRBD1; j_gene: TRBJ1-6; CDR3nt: TGTGCCAGCTTCTCTACCACAGGGGAGGTTAATTCACCCCTCCACTTT; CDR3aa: CASFSTTGEVNSPLHF
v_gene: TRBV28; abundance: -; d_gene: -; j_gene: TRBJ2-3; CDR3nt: TGTGCCAGCAGCCAAAACCGAAGAGGAATCACAGATACGCAGTATTTT; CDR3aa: CASSQNRRGITDTQYF
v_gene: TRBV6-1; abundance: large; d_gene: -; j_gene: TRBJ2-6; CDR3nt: TGTGCCAGCAGATACTCTGGGGCCAACGTCCTGACTTTC; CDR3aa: CASRYSGANVLTF
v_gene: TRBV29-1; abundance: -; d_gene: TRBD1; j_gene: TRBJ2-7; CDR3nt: TGCAGCCCTGGAGACAGGGACGAGCAGTACTTC; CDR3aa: CSPGDRDEQYF
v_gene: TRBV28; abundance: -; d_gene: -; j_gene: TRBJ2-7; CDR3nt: TGTGCCAGCAGTTCGGTTGGCAGGGCCTACGAGCAGTACTTC; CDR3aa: CASSSVGRAYEQYF
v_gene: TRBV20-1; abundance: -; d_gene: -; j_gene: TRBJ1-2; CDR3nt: TGCAGTGCTACGGTAGAGTATGGCTACACCTTC; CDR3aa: CSATVEYGYTF
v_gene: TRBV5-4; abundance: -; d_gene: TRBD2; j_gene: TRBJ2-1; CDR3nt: TGTGCCAGCAGCCCCTCACCGGGACTAGCCCCCTACAATGAGCAGTTCTTC; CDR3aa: CASSPSPGLAPYNEQFF
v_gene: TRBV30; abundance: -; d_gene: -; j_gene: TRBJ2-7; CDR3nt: TGTGCCTGGAGTGTGGCGGGGAGCTCCTACGAGCAGTACTTC; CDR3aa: CAWSVAGSSYEQYF
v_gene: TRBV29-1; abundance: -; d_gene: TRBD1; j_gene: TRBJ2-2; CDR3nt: TGCAGCCTTGACAGGGACACCGGGGAGCTGTTTTTT; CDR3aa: CSLDRDTGELFF
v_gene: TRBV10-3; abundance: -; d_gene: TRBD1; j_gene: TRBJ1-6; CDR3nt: TGTGCCATCAGTGTTCGACAGGGCTCACCCCTCCACTTT; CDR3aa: CAISVRQGSPLHF
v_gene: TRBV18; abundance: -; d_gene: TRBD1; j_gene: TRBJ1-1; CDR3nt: TGTGCCAGCTCACCGCCGACAGGGGGTTTGAACACTGAAGCTTTCTTT; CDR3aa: CASSPPTGGLNTEAFF
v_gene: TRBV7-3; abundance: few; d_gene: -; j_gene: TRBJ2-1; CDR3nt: TGTGCCAGCAGCTTATCGGCGGGGGCATCCTACAATGAGCAGTTCTTC; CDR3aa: CASSLSAGASYNEQFF
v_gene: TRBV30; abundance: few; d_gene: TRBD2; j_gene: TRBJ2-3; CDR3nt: TGTGCCTGGAGAAAACTAGCGGGGGTAGTGGAAGATACGCAGTATTTT; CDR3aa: CAWRKLAGVVEDTQYF
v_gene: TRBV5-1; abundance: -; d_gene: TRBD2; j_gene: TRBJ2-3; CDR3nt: TGCGCCAGCAGCCCCACGGGGGGACCTAGCACAGATACGCAGTATTTT; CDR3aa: CASSPTGGPSTDTQYF
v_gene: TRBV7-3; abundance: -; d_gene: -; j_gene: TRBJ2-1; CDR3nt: TGTGCCAGCAGCTCCGCTAGGGGCGCATACAATGAGCAGTTCTTC; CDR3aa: CASSSARGAYNEQFF
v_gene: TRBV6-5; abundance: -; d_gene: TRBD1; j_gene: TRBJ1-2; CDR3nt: TGTGCCAGCAGTTACAACGGACAGGGCGGCCATGGCTACACCTTC; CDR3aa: CASSYNGQGGHGYTF
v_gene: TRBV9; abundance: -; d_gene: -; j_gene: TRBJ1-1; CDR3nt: TGTGCCAGCGCCCGATTGGGGGCAAGAAACACTGAAGCTTTCTTT; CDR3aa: CASARLGARNTEAFF
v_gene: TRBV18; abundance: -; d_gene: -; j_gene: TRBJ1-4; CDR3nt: TGTGCCAGCTCACCGGGCAGGGATGGTGAAAAACTGTTTTTT; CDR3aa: CASSPGRDGEKLFF
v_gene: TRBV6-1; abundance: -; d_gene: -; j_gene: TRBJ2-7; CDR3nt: TGTGCCAGCAGTTTAAGGGGAAACGAGCAGTACTTC; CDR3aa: CASSLRGNEQYF
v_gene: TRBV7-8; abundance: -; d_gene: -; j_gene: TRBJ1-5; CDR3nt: TGTGCCAGCAGCTTCGGGGGGGGAGAGAATCAGCCCCAGCATTTT; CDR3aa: CASSFGGGENQPQHF
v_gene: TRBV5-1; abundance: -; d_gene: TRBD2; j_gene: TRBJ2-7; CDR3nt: TGCGCCAGCAGCTTGGAGCTAGCGGGGTCCGAGCAGTACTTC; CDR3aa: CASSLELAGSEQYF
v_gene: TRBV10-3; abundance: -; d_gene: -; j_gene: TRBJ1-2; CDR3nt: TGTGCCATCAGTGCCCGCCGGGACTCCCCCTTGGAAGGCTACACCTTC; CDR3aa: CAISARRDSPLEGYTF
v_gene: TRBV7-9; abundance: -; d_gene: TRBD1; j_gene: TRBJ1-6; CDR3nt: TGTGCCAGCAGCTCCGGACAGGAATACTCACCCCTCCACTTT; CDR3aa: CASSSGQEYSPLHF
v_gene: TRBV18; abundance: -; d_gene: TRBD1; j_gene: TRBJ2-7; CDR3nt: TGTGCCAGCTCGCCCGACAGGGGAAATTACGAGCAGTACTTC; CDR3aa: CASSPDRGNYEQYF
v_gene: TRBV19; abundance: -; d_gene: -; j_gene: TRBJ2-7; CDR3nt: TGTGCCAGTAGTCTGAGACTCGATGACGAGCAGTACTTC; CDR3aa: CASSLRLDDEQYF
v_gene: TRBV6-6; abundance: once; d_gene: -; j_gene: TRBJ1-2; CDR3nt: TGTGCCAGCAATGGGTGGCCGGACTTAGGTGGCTACACCTTC; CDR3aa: CASNGWPDLGGYTF
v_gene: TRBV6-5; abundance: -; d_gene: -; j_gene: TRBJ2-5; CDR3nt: TGTGCCACCATGCGAGGCGGGCAAGAGACCCAGTACTTC; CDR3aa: CATMRGGQETQYF
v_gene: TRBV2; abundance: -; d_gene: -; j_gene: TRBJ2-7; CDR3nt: TGTGCCAGCAGGGCAGGGCTTTACGAGCAGTACTTC; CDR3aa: CASRAGLYEQYF
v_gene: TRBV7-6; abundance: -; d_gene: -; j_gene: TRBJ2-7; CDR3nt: TGTGCCAGCAGCTTAGATCCAGGGCACGGGCAGTACTTC; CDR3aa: CASSLDPGHGQYF
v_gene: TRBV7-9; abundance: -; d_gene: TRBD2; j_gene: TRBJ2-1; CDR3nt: TGTGCCAGCAGCTTTTGGATAGCGGGGGGGCCTTTAAATGAGCAGTTCTTC; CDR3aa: CASSFWIAGGPLNEQFF
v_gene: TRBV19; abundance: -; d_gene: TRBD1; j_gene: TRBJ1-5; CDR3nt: TGTGCCAGTAGTATCAGGACAGGGGACGGTGTATTTGTTCAGCCCCAGCATTTT; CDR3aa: CASSIRTGDGVFVQPQHF
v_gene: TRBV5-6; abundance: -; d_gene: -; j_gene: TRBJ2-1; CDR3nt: TGTGCCAGCAGCTTAGGGGGGGACTACAATGAGCAGTTCTTC; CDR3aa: CASSLGGDYNEQFF
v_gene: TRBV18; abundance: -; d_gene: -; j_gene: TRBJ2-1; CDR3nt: TGTGCCAGCTCACCCCTCGTCTTTAGTGAGCAGTTCTTC; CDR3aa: CASSPLVFSEQFF
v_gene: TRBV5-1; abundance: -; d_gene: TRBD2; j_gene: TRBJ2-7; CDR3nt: TGCGCCAGCAGCCTAGGGACTAGCATCGACGAGCAGTACTTC; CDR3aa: CASSLGTSIDEQYF
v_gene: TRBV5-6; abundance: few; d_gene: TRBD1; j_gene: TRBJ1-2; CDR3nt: TGTGCCAGCAGCTTGAAATCTGCGGTCGCAGGGGGCTTAAATGGCTACACCTTC; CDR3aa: CASSLKSAVAGGLNGYTF
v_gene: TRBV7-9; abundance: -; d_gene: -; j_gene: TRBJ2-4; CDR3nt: TGTGCCAGCAGCCCCTGGGGGGACAACATTCAGTACTTC; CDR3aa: CASSPWGDNIQYF
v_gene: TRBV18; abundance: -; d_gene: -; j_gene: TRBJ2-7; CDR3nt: TGTGCCAGCTCACAGTCCTCTCTAGAAGGCGAGCAGTACTTC; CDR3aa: CASSQSSLEGEQYF
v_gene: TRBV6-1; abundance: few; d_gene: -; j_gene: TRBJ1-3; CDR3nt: TGTGCCAGCAGTGAAGCGCATACAGACTCTGGAAACACCATATATTTT; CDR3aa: CASSEAHTDSGNTIYF
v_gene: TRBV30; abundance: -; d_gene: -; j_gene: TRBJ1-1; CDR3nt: TGTGTCATGACGGGGGGCGTTTGGGGTGAAGCTTTCTTT; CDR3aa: CVMTGGVWGEAFF
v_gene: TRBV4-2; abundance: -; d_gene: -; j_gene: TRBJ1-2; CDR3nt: TGTGCCAGCAGCCAAGATGACGGCAGGCTCGGAGGCTACACCTTC; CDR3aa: CASSQDDGRLGGYTF